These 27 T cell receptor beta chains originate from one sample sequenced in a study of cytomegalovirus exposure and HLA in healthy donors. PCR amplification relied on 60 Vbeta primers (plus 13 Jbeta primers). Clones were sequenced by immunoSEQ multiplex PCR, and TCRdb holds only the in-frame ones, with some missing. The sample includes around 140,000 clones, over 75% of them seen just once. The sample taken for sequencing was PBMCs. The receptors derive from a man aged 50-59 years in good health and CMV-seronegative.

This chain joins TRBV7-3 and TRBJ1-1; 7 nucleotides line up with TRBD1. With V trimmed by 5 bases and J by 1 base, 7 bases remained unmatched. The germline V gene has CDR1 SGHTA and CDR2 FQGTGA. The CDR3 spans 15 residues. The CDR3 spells CASSLQGGANTEAFF. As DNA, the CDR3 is TGTGCCAGCAGCCTCCAAGGGGGCGCGAACACTGAAGCTTTCTTT. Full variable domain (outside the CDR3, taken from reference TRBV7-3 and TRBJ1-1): GAGVSQTPSNKVTEKGKYVELRCDPISGHTALYWYRQSLGQGPEFLIYFQGTGAADDSGLPNDRFFAVRPEGSVSTLKIQRTERGDSAVYLCASSLQGGANTEAFFGQGTRLTVV.

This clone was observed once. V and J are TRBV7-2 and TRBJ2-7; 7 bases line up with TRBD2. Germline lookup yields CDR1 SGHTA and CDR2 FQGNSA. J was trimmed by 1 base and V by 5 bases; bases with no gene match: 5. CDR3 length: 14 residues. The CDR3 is CASSPGGSSYEQYF. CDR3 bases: TGTGCCAGCAGCCCCGGCGGGAGTTCCTACGAGCAGTACTTC.

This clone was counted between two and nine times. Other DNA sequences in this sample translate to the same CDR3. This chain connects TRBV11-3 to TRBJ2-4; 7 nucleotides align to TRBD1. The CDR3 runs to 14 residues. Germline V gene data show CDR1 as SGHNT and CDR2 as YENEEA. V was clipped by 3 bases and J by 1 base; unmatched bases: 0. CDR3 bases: TGTGCCAGCAGCTTGGGACAGGCCAAAAACATTCAGTACTTC. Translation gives CASSLGQAKNIQYF.

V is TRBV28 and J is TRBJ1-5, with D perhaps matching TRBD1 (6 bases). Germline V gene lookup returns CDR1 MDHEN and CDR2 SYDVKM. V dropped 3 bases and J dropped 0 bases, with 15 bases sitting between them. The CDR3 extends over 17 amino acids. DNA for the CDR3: TGTGCCAGCAGTTTGGGGGGGCGGATTTATAGCAATCAGCCCCAGCATTTT. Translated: CASSLGGRIYSNQPQHF.

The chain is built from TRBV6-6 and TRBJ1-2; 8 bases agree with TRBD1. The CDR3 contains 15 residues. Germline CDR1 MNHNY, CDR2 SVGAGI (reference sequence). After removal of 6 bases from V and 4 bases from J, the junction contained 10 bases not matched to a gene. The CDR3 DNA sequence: TGTGCCAGCAGCAAGGACAGGGAAGGTGGCTATGGCTACACCTTC. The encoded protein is CASSKDREGGYGYTF.

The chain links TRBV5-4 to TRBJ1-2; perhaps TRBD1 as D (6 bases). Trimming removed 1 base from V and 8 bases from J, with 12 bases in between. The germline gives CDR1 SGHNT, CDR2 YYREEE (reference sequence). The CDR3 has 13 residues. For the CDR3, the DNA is TGTGCCAGCAGCTTGTGGACAGAAGGAGGCTACACCTTC. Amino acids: CASSLWTEGGYTF. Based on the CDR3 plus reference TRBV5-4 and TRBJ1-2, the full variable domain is ETGVTQSPTHLIKTRGQQVTLRCSSQSGHNTVSWYQQALGQGPQFIFQYYREEENGRGNFPPRFSGLQFPNYSSELNVNALELDDSALYLCASSLWTEGGYTFGSGTRLTVV.

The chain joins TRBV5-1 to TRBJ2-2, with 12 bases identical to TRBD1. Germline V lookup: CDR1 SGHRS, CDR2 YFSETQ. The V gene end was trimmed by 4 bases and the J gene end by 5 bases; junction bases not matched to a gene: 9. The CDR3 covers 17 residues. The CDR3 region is CASSRRGQGAGTGELFF. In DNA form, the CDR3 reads TGCGCCAGCAGCCGACGGGGACAGGGGGCGGGTACCGGGGAGCTGTTTTTT.

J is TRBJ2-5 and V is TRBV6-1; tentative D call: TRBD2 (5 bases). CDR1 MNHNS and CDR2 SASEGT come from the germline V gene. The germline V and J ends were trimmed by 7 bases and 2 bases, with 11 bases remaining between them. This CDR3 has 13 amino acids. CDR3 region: CASNLGRQETQYF. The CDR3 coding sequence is TGTGCCAGCAACCTAGGGAGACAAGAGACCCAGTACTTC.

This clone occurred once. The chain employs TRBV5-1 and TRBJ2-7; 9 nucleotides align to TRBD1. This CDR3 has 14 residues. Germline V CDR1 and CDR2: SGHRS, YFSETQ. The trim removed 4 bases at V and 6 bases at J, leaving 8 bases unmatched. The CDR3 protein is CASSRPGQGGEQYF. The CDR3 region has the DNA TGCGCCAGCAGCCGCCCGGGACAGGGCGGCGAGCAGTACTTC.

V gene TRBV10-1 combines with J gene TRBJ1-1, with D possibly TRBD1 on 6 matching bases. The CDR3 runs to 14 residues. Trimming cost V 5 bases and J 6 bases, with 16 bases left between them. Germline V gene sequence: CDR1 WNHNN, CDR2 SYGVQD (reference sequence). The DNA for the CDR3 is TGCGCCAGCAGTACGGGACAAACTAGGGCTGAAGCTTTCTTT. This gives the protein CASSTGQTRAEAFF.

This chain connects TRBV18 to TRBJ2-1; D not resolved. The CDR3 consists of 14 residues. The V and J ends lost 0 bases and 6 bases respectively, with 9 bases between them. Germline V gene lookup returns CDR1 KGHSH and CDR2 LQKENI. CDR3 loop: CASSPPKPRNEQFF. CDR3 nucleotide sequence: TGTGCCAGCTCACCACCTAAGCCTCGCAATGAGCAGTTCTTC.

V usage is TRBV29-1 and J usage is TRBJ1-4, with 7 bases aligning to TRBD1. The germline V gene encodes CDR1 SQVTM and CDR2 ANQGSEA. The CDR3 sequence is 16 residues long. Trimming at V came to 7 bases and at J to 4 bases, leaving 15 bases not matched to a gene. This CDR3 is CSALMTRGSINEKLFF. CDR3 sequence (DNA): TGCAGCGCCCTGATGACCAGGGGGAGCATTAATGAAAAACTGTTTTTT.

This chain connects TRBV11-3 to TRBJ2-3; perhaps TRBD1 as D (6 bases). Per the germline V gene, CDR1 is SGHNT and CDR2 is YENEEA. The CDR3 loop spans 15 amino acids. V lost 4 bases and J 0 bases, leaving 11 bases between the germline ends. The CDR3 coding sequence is TGTGCCAGCAGCTCCTCGACAGGAAGCACAGATACGCAGTATTTT. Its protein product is CASSSSTGSTDTQYF.

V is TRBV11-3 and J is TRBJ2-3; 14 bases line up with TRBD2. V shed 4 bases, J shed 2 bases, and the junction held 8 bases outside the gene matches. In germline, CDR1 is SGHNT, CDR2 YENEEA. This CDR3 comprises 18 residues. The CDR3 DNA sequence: TGTGCCAGCAGCTCACGCGGGACTAGCGGGGGCCTCACAGATACGCAGTATTTT. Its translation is CASSSRGTSGGLTDTQYF.

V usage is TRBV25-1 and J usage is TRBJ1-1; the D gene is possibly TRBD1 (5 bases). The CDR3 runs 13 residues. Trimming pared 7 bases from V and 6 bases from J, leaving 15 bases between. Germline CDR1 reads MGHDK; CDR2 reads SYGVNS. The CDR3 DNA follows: TGTGCCAGCATTGAGGAGGGGTACGCTGAAGCTTTCTTT. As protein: CASIEEGYAEAFF.

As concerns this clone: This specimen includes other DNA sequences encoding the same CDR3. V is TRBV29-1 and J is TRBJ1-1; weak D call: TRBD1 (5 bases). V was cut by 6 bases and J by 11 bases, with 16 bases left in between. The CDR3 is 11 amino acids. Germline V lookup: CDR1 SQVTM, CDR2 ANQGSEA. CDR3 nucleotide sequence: TGCAGCGTGGTTGGGACTGCCGAGGCTTTCTTT. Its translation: CSVVGTAEAFF.

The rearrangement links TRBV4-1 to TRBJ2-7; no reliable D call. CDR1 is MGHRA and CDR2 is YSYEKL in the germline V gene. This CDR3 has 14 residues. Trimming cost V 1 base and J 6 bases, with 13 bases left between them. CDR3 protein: CASSQGGAPGEQYF. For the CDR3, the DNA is TGCGCCAGCAGCCAAGGCGGAGCACCCGGCGAGCAGTACTTC.

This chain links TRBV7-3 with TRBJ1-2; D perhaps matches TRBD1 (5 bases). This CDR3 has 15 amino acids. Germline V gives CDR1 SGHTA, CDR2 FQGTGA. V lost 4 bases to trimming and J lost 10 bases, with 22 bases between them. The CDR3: CASSYERGREGDYTF. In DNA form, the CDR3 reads TGTGCCAGCAGCTACGAAAGGGGCCGAGAAGGGGACTACACCTTC.

CDR3 protein: CASSLGQGGTTGELFF. The CDR3 nucleotides read TGTGCCAGCAGCTTGGGACAGGGGGGGACGACCGGGGAGCTGTTTTTT. The gene calls are TRBV5-6 and TRBJ2-2; 9 bases match TRBD1. CDR3 size: 16 residues. With 0 bases clipped from V and 5 bases from J, the junction kept 5 bases outside the gene matches. The germline CDR1 and CDR2 sequences are SGHDT and YYEEEE.

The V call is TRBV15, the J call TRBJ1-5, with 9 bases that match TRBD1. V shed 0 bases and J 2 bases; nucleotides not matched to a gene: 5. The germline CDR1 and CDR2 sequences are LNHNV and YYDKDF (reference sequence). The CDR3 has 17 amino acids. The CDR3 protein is CATSRDRGQGGNQPQHF. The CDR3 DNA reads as TGTGCCACCAGCAGAGACCGGGGACAGGGTGGCAATCAGCCCCAGCATTTT.

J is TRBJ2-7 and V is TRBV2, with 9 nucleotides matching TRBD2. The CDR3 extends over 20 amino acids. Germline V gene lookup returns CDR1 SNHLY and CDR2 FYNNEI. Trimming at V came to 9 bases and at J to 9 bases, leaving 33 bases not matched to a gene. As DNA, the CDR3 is TGTGCCAGGCGACTGACGAACCGGGACCCTGGGGCGGGAGGGCCTTTCGGGCAGTACTTC. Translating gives CARRLTNRDPGAGGPFGQYF.

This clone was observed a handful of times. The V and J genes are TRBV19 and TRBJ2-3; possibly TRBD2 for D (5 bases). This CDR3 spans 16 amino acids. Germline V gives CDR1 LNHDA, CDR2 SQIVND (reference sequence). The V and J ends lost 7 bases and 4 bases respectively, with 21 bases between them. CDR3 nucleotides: TGTGCCAGTACCCCTCCCCTGGCTATCGGGGCAGATACGCAGTATTTT. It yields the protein CASTPPLAIGADTQYF.

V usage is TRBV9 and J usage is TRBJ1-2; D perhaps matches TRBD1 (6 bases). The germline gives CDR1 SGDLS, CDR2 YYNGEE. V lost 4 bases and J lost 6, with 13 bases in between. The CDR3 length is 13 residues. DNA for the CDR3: TGTGCCAGCAGCTCTAATGACAGGAATGGCTACACCTTC. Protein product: CASSSNDRNGYTF.

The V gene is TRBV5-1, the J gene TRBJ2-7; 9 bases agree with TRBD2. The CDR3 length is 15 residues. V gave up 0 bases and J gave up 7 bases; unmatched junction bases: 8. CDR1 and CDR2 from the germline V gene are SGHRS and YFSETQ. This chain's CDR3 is CASSLGLAALREQYF. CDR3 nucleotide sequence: TGCGCCAGCAGCTTGGGACTAGCGGCTCTACGAGAGCAGTACTTC.

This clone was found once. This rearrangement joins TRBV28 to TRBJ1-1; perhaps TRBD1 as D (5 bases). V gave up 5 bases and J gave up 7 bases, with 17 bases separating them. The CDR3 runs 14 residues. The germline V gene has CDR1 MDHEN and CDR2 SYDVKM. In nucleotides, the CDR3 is TGTGCCAGCAGTCTCGGGGGGGGGAGTTATGAAGCTTTCTTT. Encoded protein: CASSLGGGSYEAFF. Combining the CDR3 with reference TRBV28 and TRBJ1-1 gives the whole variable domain DVKVTQSSRYLVKRTGEKVFLECVQDMDHENMFWYRQDPGLGLRLIYFSYDVKMKEKGDIPEGYSVSREKKERFSLILESASTNQTSMYLCASSLGGGSYEAFFGQGTRLTVV.

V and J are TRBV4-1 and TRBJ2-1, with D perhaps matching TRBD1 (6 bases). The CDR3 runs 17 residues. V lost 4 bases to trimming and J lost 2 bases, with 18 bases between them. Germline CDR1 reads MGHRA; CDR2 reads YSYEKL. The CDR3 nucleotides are TGCGCCAGCAGCCGAGGTTACCGGGACAACGCCTACAATGAGCAGTTCTTC. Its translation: CASSRGYRDNAYNEQFF.

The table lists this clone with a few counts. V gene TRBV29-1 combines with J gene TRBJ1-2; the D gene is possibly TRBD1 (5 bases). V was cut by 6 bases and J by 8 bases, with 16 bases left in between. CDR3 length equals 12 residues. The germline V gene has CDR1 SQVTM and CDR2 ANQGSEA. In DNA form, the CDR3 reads TGCAGCGTCCGGGACTCCTCGGGGGGCTACACCTTC. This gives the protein CSVRDSSGGYTF.